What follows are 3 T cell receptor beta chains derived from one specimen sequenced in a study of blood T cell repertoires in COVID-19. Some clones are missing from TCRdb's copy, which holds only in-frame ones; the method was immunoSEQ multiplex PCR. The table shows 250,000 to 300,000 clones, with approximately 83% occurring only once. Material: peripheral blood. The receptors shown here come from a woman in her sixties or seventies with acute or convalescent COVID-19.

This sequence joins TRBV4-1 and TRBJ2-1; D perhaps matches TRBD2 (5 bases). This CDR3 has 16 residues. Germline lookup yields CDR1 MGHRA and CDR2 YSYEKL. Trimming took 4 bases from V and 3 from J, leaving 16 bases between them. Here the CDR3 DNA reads TGCGCCAGCAGCCCCATGGGGAGCCGGGGCTACAATGAGCAGTTCTTC. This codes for CASSPMGSRGYNEQFF.

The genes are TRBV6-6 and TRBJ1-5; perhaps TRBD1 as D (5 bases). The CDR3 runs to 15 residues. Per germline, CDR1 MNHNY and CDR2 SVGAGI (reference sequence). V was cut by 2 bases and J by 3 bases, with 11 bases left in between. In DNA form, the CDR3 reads TGTGCCAGCAGTTACAAAAAAGGGGCCAATCAGCCCCAGCATTTT. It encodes CASSYKKGANQPQHF.

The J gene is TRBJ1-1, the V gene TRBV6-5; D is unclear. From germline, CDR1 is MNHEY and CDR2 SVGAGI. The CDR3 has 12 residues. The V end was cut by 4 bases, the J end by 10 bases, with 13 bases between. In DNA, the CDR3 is TGTGCCAGCAGTTTAGACGGGAGACGAGCTTTCTTT. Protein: CASSLDGRRAFF.